This TCR beta chain was sequenced in a study of T cell repertoires in cytomegalovirus infection. CDR1 is MNHEY, CDR2 SVGAGI, per germline. The CDR3 runs 14 residues. V was clipped by 2 bases and J by 0 bases, with 8 bases between them. MiXCR, applied by TCRdb to the reads, yields one record per CDR3 protein. In the table there are about 180,000 distinct CDR3 sequences, about a sixth of which are singletons. Sequenced: CD8+ T cells from PBMCs. V is TRBV6-5 and J is TRBJ2-7; possibly TRBD1 or TRBD2 for D (5 bases each). This clonotype originated in a human donor in good health (CMV status not recorded). Some clones in this sample may be carry-over from other donors' samples. The CDR3 DNA follows: TGTGCCAGCAGTTACCGGGACCTCTCCTACGAGCAGTACTTC. As protein: CASSYRDLSYEQYF.